This T cell receptor (beta chain) came from a study of T cells after yellow fever vaccination. General study points: After the booster, about 95% of CD4 and about nine tenths of CD8 primary-response clones were re-detected. A small proportion of clonotypes was detected in both the CD4 and CD8 compartments.

Trimming took 3 bases from V and 2 from J; bases not matched to a gene: 4. The CDR3 runs 15 residues. From germline, CDR1 is SGDLS and CDR2 YYNGEE. This clonotype appeared many times. Its cognate antigen is unknown. TCRdb reanalysed the 5' RACE reads using MiXCR and keeps one entry per CDR3 protein. Of some 160,000 distinct CDR3 sequences in the sample, about 7% were seen once. The genes are TRBV9 and TRBJ2-3, with 9 bases fitting TRBD1. This sample comprised CD4+ T cells sorted from PBMCs, obtained about 5 days after the first yellow fever vaccination. This clonotype originated in a man in his late teens or twenties who received the YFV17D yellow fever vaccine. DNA for the CDR3: TGTGCCAGCAGCGGGACAGGGGAGATCACAGATACGCAGTATTTT. Amino acids: CASSGTGEITDTQYF.